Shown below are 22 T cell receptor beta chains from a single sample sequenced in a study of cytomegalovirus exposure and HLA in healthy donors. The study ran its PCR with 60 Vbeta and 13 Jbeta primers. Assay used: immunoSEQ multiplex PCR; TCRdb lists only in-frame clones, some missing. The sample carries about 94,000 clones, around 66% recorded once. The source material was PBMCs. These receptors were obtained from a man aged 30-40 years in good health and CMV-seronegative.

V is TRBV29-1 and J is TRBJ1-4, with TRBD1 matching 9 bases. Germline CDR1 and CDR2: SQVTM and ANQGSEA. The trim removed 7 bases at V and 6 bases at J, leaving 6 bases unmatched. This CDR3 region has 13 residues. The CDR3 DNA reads TGCAGCGCCGTGGACAGGGGTTATGAAAAACTGTTTTTT. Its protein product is CSAVDRGYEKLFF.

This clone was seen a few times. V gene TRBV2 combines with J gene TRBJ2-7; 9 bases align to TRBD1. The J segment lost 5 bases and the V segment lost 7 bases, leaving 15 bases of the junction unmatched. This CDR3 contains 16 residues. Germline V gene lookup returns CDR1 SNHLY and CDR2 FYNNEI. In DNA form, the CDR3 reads TGTGCCAGCACTTTTCTTAAGGGAACAGGGGGCAACGAGCAGTACTTC. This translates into CASTFLKGTGGNEQYF. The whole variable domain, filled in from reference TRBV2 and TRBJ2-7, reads EPEVTQTPSHQVTQMGQEVILRCVPISNHLYFYWYRQILGQKVEFLVSFYNNEISEKSEIFDDQFSVERPDGSNFTLKIRSTKLEDSAMYFCASTFLKGTGGNEQYFGPGTRLTVT.

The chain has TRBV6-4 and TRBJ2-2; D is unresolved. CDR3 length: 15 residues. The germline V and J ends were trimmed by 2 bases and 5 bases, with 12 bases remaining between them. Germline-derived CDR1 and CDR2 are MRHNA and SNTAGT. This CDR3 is CASSDDPLRTGELFF. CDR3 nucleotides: TGTGCCAGCAGTGACGATCCCCTGCGGACCGGGGAGCTGTTTTTT.

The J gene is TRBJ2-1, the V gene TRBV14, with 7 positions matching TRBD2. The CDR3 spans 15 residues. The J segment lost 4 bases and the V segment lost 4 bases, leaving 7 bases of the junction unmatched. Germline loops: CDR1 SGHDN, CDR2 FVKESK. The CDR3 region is CASSLPAAGYNEQFF. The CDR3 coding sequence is TGTGCCAGCAGCCTACCCGCAGCGGGGTACAATGAGCAGTTCTTC.

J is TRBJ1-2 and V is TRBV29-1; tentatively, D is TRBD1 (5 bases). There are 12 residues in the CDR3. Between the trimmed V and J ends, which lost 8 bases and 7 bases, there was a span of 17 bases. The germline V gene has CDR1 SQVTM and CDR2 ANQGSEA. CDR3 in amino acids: CSSRLTDSGYTF. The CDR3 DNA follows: TGCAGCTCCCGACTGACAGACAGTGGCTACACCTTC.

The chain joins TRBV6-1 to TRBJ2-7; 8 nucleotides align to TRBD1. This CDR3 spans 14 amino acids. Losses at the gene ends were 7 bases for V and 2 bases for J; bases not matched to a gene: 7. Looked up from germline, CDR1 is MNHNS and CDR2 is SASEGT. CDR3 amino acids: CASTFGQGTYEQYF. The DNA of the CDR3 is TGTGCCAGCACCTTCGGACAGGGAACCTACGAGCAGTACTTC.

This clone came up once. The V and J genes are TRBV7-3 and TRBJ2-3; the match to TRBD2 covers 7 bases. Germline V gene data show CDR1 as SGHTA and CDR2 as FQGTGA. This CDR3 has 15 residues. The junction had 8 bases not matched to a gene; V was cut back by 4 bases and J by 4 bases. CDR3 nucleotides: TGTGCCAGCAGCTCCGAAGGCGGGAGTTCAGATACGCAGTATTTT. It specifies CASSSEGGSSDTQYF.

In DNA form, the CDR3 reads TGTGCCAGCAGTTTATGGAGTAACACCGGGGAGCTGTTTTTT. Encoded protein: CASSLWSNTGELFF. The chain joins TRBV28 to TRBJ2-2; no firm D call. The germline CDR1 and CDR2 sequences are MDHEN and SYDVKM. The CDR3 is made up of 14 amino acids. The germline V and J ends were trimmed by 0 bases and 2 bases, with 4 bases remaining between them.

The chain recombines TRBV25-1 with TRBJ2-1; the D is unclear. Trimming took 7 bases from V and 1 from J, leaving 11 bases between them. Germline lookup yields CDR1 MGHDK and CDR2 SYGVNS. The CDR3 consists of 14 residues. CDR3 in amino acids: CASTETGSYNEQFF. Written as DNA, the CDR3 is TGTGCCAGCACCGAGACTGGGTCCTACAATGAGCAGTTCTTC.

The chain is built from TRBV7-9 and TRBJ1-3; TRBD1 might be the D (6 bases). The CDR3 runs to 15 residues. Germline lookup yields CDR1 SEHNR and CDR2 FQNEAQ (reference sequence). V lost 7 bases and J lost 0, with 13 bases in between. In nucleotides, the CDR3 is TGTGCCAGCATCCCTAAAGGGGGCTCTGGAAACACCATATATTTT. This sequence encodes CASIPKGGSGNTIYF.

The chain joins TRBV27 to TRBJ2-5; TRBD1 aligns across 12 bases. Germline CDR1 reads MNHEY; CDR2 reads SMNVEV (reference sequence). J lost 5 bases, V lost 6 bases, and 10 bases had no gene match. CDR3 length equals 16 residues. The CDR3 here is CASSPLGQGAWETQYF. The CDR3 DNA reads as TGTGCCAGCAGCCCCTTGGGACAGGGGGCATGGGAGACCCAGTACTTC.

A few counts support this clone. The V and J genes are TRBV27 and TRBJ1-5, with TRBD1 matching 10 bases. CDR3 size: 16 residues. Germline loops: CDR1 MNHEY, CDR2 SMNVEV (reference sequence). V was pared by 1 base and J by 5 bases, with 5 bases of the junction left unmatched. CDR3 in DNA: TGTGCCAGCAGTTTATTAGCGGGACAGGGGTATCAGCCCCAGCATTTT. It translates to CASSLLAGQGYQPQHF.

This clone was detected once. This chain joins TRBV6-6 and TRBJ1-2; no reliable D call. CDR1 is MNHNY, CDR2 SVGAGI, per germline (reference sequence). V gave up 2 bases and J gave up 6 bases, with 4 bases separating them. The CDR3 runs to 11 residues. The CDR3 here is CASSYADGYTF. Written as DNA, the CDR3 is TGTGCCAGCAGTTACGCGGATGGCTACACCTTC.

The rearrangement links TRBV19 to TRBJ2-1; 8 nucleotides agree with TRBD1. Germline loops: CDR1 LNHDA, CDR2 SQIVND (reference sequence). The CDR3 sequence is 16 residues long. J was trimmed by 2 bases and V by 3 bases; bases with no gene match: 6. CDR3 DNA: TGTGCCAGTAGTATGCGTCAGGGGGCCACCTACAATGAGCAGTTCTTC. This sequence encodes CASSMRQGATYNEQFF. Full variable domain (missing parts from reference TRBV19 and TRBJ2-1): DGGITQSPKYLFRKEGQNVTLSCEQNLNHDAMYWYRQDPGQGLRLIYYSQIVNDFQKGDIAEGYSVSREKKESFPLTVTSAQKNPTAFYLCASSMRQGATYNEQFFGPGTRLTVL.

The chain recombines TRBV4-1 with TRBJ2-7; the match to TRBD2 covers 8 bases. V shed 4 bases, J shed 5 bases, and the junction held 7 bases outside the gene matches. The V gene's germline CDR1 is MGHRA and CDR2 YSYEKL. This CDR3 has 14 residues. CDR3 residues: CASSLSGTVDEQYF. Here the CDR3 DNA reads TGCGCCAGCAGCCTTAGCGGGACGGTTGACGAGCAGTACTTC.

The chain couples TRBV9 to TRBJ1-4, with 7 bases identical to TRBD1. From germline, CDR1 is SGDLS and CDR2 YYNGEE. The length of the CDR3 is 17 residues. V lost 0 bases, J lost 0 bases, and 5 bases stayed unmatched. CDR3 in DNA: TGTGCCAGCAGCGTAGCTACAGGGGCGGCAACTAATGAAAAACTGTTTTTT. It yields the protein CASSVATGAATNEKLFF.

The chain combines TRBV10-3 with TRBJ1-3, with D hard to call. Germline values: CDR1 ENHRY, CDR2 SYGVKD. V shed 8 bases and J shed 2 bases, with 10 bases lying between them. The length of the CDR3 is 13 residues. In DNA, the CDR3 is TGTGCCATCGGAGCAATAACTGGAAACACCATATATTTT. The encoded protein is CAIGAITGNTIYF.

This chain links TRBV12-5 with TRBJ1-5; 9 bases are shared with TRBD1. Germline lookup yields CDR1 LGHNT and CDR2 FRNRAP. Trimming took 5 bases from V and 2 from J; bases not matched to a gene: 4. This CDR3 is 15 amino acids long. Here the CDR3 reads CASGTTGGGNQPQHF. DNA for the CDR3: TGTGCTAGTGGTACAACAGGGGGCGGCAATCAGCCCCAGCATTTT. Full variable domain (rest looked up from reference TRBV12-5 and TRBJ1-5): DARVTQTPRHKVTEMGQEVTMRCQPILGHNTVFWYRQTMMQGLELLAYFRNRAPLDDSGMPKDRFSAEMPDATLATLKIQPSEPRDSAVYFCASGTTGGGNQPQHFGDGTRLSIL.

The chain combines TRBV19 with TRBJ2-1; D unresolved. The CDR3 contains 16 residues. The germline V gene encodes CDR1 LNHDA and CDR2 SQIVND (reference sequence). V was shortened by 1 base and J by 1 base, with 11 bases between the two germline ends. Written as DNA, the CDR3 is TGTGCCAGTAGTATAGGCACACTAACTTCCTACAATGAGCAGTTCTTC. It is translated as CASSIGTLTSYNEQFF.

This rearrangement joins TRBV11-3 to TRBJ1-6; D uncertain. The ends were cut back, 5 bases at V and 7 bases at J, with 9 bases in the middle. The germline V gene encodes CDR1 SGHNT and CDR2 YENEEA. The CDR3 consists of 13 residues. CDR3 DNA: TGTGCCAGCAGCCTTGGAGGGAATTCACCCCTCCACTTT. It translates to CASSLGGNSPLHF.

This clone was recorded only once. The CDR3 is CASSPGGRPQANEQFF. DNA of the CDR3: TGCGCCAGCAGCCCGGGGGGCCGGCCCCAGGCCAATGAGCAGTTCTTC. V gene TRBV4-1 combines with J gene TRBJ2-1, with D possibly TRBD2 on 7 matching bases. CDR3 length: 16 amino acids. Trimming cost V 4 bases and J 6 bases, with 19 bases left between them. Germline CDR1 and CDR2: MGHRA and YSYEKL.

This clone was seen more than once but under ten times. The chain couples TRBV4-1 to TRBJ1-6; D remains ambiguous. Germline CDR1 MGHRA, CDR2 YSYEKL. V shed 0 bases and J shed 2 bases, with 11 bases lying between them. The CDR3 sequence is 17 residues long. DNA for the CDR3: TGCGCCAGCAGCCAAGAGCGCCGGGGAACCTATAATTCACCCCTCCACTTT. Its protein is CASSQERRGTYNSPLHF.